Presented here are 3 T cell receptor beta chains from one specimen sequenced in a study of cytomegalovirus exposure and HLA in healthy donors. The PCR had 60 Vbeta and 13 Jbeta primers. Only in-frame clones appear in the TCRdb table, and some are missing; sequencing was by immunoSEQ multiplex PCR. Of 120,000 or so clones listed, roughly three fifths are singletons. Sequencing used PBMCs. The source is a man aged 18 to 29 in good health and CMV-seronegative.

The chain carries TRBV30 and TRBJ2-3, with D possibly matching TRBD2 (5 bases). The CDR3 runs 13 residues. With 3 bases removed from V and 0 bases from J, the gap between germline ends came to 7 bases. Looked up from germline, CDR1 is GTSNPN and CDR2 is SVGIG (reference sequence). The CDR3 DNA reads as TGTGCCTGGAGGGGCGGGAGCACAGATACGCAGTATTTT. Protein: CAWRGGSTDTQYF. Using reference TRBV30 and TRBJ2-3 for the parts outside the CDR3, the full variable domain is SQTIHQWPATLVQPVGSPLSLECTVEGTSNPNLYWYRQAAGRGLQLLFYSVGIGQISSEVPQNLSASRPQDRQFILSSKKLLLSDSGFYLCAWRGGSTDTQYFGPGTRLTVL.

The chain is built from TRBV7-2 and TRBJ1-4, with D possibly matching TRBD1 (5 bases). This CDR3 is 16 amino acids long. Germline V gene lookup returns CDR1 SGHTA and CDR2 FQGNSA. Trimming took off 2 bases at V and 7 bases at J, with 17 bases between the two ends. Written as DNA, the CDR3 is TGTGCCAGCAGCTTAAGTCGGGGGGATCGAAGTGAAAAACTGTTTTTT. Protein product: CASSLSRGDRSEKLFF.

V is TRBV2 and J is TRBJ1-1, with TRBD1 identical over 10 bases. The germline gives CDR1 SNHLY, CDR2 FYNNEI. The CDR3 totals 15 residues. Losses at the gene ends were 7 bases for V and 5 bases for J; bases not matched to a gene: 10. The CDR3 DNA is TGTGCCAGCATCCCTCGAGGACAGGGGGATACTGAAGCTTTCTTT. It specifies CASIPRGQGDTEAFF. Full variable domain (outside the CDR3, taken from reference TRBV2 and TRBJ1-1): EPEVTQTPSHQVTQMGQEVILRCVPISNHLYFYWYRQILGQKVEFLVSFYNNEISEKSEIFDDQFSVERPDGSNFTLKIRSTKLEDSAMYFCASIPRGQGDTEAFFGQGTRLTVV.